Shown below are 22 T cell receptor beta chains from a single sample sequenced in a study of blood T cell repertoires in COVID-19. Some clones are missing from TCRdb's copy, which holds only in-frame ones; the method was immunoSEQ multiplex PCR. The top ten hold 5.5% to 7.5% of the sample, which has roughly 51,000 clones, around 86% seen once. The sample taken for sequencing was peripheral blood. Receptors were obtained from a man between 50 and 59 years old with active COVID-19.

V and J are TRBV4-1 and TRBJ2-1; 7 bases agree with TRBD2. The CDR3 is 14 amino acids. V lost 2 bases to trimming and J lost 9 bases; unmatched junction nucleotides: 7. The germline V gene has CDR1 MGHRA and CDR2 YSYEKL. CDR3 bases: TGCGCCAGCAGCCAAACCGGGGGGACTGGTGAGCAGTTCTTC. This codes for CASSQTGGTGEQFF.

The chain uses TRBV2 and TRBJ2-1, with D perhaps TRBD2 (5 bases). V gave up 6 bases and J gave up 9 bases, with 15 bases separating them. Germline values: CDR1 SNHLY, CDR2 FYNNEI. This CDR3 spans 13 amino acids. The CDR3 nucleotides read TGTGCCAGCAGCGTGTTCCTAGCACCTGAGCAGTTCTTC. It translates to CASSVFLAPEQFF.

The rearrangement uses TRBV11-2 and TRBJ2-1; 8 positions match TRBD1. Germline loops: CDR1 SGHAT, CDR2 FQNNGV. V was pared by 5 bases and J by 7 bases, with 4 bases of the junction left unmatched. The CDR3 loop spans 13 amino acids. CDR3 bases: TGTGCCAGCAGCAAGGACAGGGATAATGAGCAGTTCTTC. Its translation is CASSKDRDNEQFF.

This rearrangement joins TRBV29-1 to TRBJ2-1; 7 bases line up with TRBD1. The CDR3 has 15 amino acids. Germline values: CDR1 SQVTM, CDR2 ANQGSEA. V lost 8 bases and J lost 12; bases outside the gene matches: 22. For the CDR3, the DNA is TGCAGCCCCTCCGGTATCCGGGACAGAACTCAGGGGCAGTTCTTC. Residues: CSPSGIRDRTQGQFF.

This rearrangement joins TRBV7-2 to TRBJ1-1, with D maybe TRBD1 (5 bases). The V end lost 4 bases, the J end lost 4 bases, and 16 bases lay between the germline ends. Germline V CDR1 and CDR2: SGHTA, FQGNSA. The CDR3 covers 15 residues. CDR3 sequence reads: CASSSPDGGTTEAFF. Written as DNA, the CDR3 is TGTGCCAGCAGCTCCCCAGACGGAGGGACCACTGAAGCTTTCTTT.

This clone has only a few counts. This chain joins TRBV9 and TRBJ1-6, with D unresolved. Germline V gene data show CDR1 as SGDLS and CDR2 as YYNGEE. The V end was cut by 0 bases, the J end by 1 base, with 11 bases between. CDR3 length equals 17 residues. This chain's CDR3 is CASSVGPQRSYNSPLHF. The CDR3, as DNA: TGTGCCAGCAGCGTAGGACCGCAGAGGTCCTATAATTCACCCCTCCACTTT. The full variable domain, with the rest looked up from reference TRBV9 and TRBJ1-6, is DSGVTQTPKHLITATGQRVTLRCSPRSGDLSVYWYQQSLDQGLQFLIQYYNGEERAKGNILERFSAQQFPDLHSELNLSSLELGDSALYFCASSVGPQRSYNSPLHFGNGTRLTVT.

The chain joins TRBV2 to TRBJ2-7, with TRBD1 matching over 7 bases. CDR1 SNHLY and CDR2 FYNNEI come from the germline V gene. Germline trimming cut 9 bases from V and 2 bases from J; bases unmatched to any gene: 7. The CDR3 extends over 13 amino acids. For the CDR3, the DNA is TGTGCCAGGACCGGGACAGAGCCCTACGAGCAGTACTTC. The encoded protein is CARTGTEPYEQYF.

The gene calls are TRBV7-2 and TRBJ2-7; tentative D call: TRBD1 (6 bases). Trimming stripped 5 bases from V and 3 bases from J, with 14 bases between. Germline V gene lookup returns CDR1 SGHTA and CDR2 FQGNSA. The CDR3 totals 14 residues. DNA for the CDR3: TGTGCCAGCAGCGTACAGGGTTTATTCTACGAGCAGTACTTC. Translated: CASSVQGLFYEQYF. Variable domain in full (rest from reference TRBV7-2 and TRBJ2-7): GAGVSQSPSNKVTEKGKDVELRCDPISGHTALYWYRQSLGQGLEFLIYFQGNSAPDKSGLPSDRFSAERTGGSVSTLTIQRTQQEDSAVYLCASSVQGLFYEQYFGPGTRLTVT.

V gene TRBV7-9 combines with J gene TRBJ2-2, with D possibly being TRBD1 (5 bases). Per germline, CDR1 SEHNR and CDR2 FQNEAQ (reference sequence). Trimming shortened V by 4 bases and J by 0 bases, and 12 bases separated the two germline ends. The CDR3 loop spans 16 amino acids. CDR3 sequence reads: CASSSRDRTNTGELFF. CDR3 nucleotide sequence: TGTGCCAGCAGCTCCCGAGACAGAACGAACACCGGGGAGCTGTTTTTT. Full variable domain (remainder filled in from reference TRBV7-9 and TRBJ2-2): DTGVSQNPRHKITKRGQNVTFRCDPISEHNRLYWYRQTLGQGPEFLTYFQNEAQLEKSRLLSDRFSAERPKGSFSTLEIQRTEQGDSAMYLCASSSRDRTNTGELFFGEGSRLTVL.

The CDR3 coding sequence is TGTGCCAGCAGCAGACTAGCGGGAGGCCAAGAGACCCAGTACTTC. It translates to CASSRLAGGQETQYF. This rearrangement joins TRBV5-6 to TRBJ2-5, with 13 nucleotides matching TRBD2. Germline trimming cut 4 bases from V and 1 base from J; bases unmatched to any gene: 1. From germline, CDR1 is SGHDT and CDR2 YYEEEE. CDR3 size: 15 residues.

This chain links TRBV6-5 with TRBJ2-5, with D tentatively TRBD1 (5 bases). The germline V gene encodes CDR1 MNHEY and CDR2 SVGAGI. This CDR3 comprises 15 residues. The ends were cut back, 6 bases at V and 5 bases at J, with 19 bases in the middle. Written as DNA, the CDR3 is TGTGCCAGCAGACCGCTCCAGGGTAATTGGGAGACCCAGTACTTC. It specifies CASRPLQGNWETQYF.

About this clone itself: The identical CDR3 is also encoded by other nucleotide sequences in the sample. This rearrangement joins TRBV7-9 to TRBJ2-2; TRBD1 might be the D (6 bases). The CDR3 is 15 residues long. The germline CDR1 and CDR2 sequences are SEHNR and FQNEAQ (reference sequence). Trimming removed 5 bases at V and 5 bases at J, with 15 bases between. For the CDR3, the DNA is TGTGCCAGCAGCCCGGGCCAGGGGTGGACCGGGGAGCTGTTTTTT. This encodes CASSPGQGWTGELFF.

Written as DNA, the CDR3 is TGTGCCAGCCGATTGACTAGCGGGGGGGTCAATGAGCAGTTCTTC. Translation: CASRLTSGGVNEQFF. The V gene is TRBV6-5, the J gene TRBJ2-1, with 14 positions matching TRBD2. The V segment lost 8 bases and the J segment 6 bases; nucleotides outside the gene matches: 6. The germline CDR1 and CDR2 sequences are MNHEY and SVGAGI. This CDR3 region has 15 residues.

The chain combines TRBV7-2 with TRBJ2-7, with 11 bases identical to TRBD2. CDR1 and CDR2 (germline): SGHTA, FQGNSA. The CDR3 sequence is 15 residues long. The V gene end was trimmed by 6 bases and the J gene end by 7 bases; junction bases not matched to a gene: 11. The CDR3 DNA reads as TGTGCCAGCAGTCCGACTAGCGGGGCTACGGGGGAGCAGTACTTC. Residues: CASSPTSGATGEQYF.

J is TRBJ2-2 and V is TRBV27; TRBD1 matches at 9 bases. With V trimmed by 6 bases and J by 5 bases, 13 bases remained unmatched. CDR3 length: 17 amino acids. CDR1 and CDR2 from the germline V gene are MNHEY and SMNVEV (reference sequence). CDR3 nucleotides: TGTGCCAGCAGACCTCAACAGGGGGCACAATGGACCGGGGAGCTGTTTTTT. Encoded protein: CASRPQQGAQWTGELFF.

Points on this clone: One junction end disagrees with the germline gene, perhaps due to a read error. Other DNA sequences from this sample encode an identical CDR3 as well. The chain couples TRBV16 to TRBJ1-2; 7 positions agree with TRBD1. CDR1 is KGHSY and CDR2 is FQNENV in the germline V gene. There are 17 residues in the CDR3. The CDR3 nucleotides read TGTGCCAGCAGCCCGATTCTCCACAGGGGCAATAACTATGGCTACACCTTT. This codes for CASSPILHRGNNYGYTF.

V is TRBV14 and J is TRBJ2-7; possibly TRBD1 for D (5 bases). Germline V gives CDR1 SGHDN, CDR2 FVKESK. CDR3 size: 14 residues. The ends were cut back, 4 bases at V and 2 bases at J, with 12 bases in the middle. The CDR3 DNA follows: TGTGCCAGCAGCCTTTTCAGGGATCCCTACGAGCAGTACTTC. It codes for CASSLFRDPYEQYF.

The rearrangement links TRBV4-1 to TRBJ1-3, with D tentatively TRBD1 (5 bases). V was shortened by 0 bases and J by 0 bases, with 9 bases between the two germline ends. The CDR3 has 16 amino acids. Germline CDR1 and CDR2: MGHRA and YSYEKL. The CDR3: CASSQDRGVSGNTIYF. CDR3 DNA sequence: TGCGCCAGCAGCCAAGATAGGGGCGTCTCTGGAAACACCATATATTTT.

The CDR3 loop is CASSLGLAGAADTQYF. CDR3 bases: TGTGCCAGCAGCTTGGGACTAGCCGGAGCGGCAGATACGCAGTATTTT. The chain employs TRBV11-1 and TRBJ2-3; TRBD2 aligns across 9 bases. Unmatched junction bases numbered 8, after V lost 3 bases and J lost 4 bases. This CDR3 has 16 residues. Germline V gene lookup returns CDR1 SGHAT and CDR2 FQDESV (reference sequence).

The chain uses TRBV5-6 and TRBJ2-3, with 7 bases fitting TRBD1. The CDR3 is 15 residues long. Germline V lookup: CDR1 SGHDT, CDR2 YYEEEE. J lost 2 bases, V lost 4 bases, and 7 bases had no gene match. The chain's CDR3 is CASSRGTAVTDTQYF. The CDR3 nucleotides read TGTGCCAGCAGCCGAGGGACAGCGGTCACAGATACGCAGTATTTT.

V and J are TRBV6-5 and TRBJ2-1, with 10 nucleotides matching TRBD1. From germline, CDR1 is MNHEY and CDR2 SVGAGI. CDR3 length: 15 amino acids. The ends lost 4 bases at V and 2 bases at J; junction bases unmatched: 2. In nucleotides, the CDR3 is TGTGCCAGCAGTTCAGGACAGGGGGCCTACAATGAGCAGTTCTTC. This encodes CASSSGQGAYNEQFF.

This clone was seen once. The V call is TRBV2, the J call TRBJ1-1; no clear D gene. This CDR3 contains 13 residues. Germline CDR1 reads SNHLY; CDR2 reads FYNNEI. Between the trimmed V and J ends, which lost 8 bases and 6 bases, there was a span of 16 bases. The CDR3 reads CASYLAGTSEAFF. Written as DNA, the CDR3 is TGTGCCAGCTATTTAGCCGGAACCTCTGAAGCTTTCTTT.